This TCR beta chain was recorded in a study of regulatory T cells in long-lasting Graves disease (dated by TCRdb to the early 2020s). Background for the entire study: In the newly diagnosed Graves' disease group, patients had been taking antithyroid drugs for less than 3 months. Persistent Graves' disease patients were compared with newly diagnosed Graves' disease patients by peripheral blood TCR sequencing and RNA sequencing. The study was conducted in China and was registered as a clinical trial. A total of roughly 35 samples underwent TCR sequencing: about 13 from persistent and about 20 from newly diagnosed Graves' disease patients.

The sample's time point label is to be understood as: newly diagnosed GD, antithyroid drugs for less than 3 months. For both TCR sequencing and RNA sequencing, RNA was extracted from PBMCs using TRIzol. The diagnosis of Graves' disease followed American Thyroid Association guidelines. The patients came from an endocrinology department in Xi'an, China. From each patient, nine milliliters of peripheral blood was collected into an EDTA anticoagulant tube. Ficoll Paque Plus density gradient separation was used to isolate PBMCs, and no further T cell sorting was performed. An Agilent 2100 Bioanalyzer and agarose gel were used to assess RNA quality, and a NanoDrop 2000 was used to measure RNA concentration. CDR3 length: 20 amino acids, cysteine to phenylalanine. CDR1 and CDR2, looked up from the germline V gene, are SGHAT and FQNNGV. Library construction relied on multiplex PCR. The reads were generated on an Illumina HiSeq 4000. To build TCR beta libraries, CDR3 regions were amplified by Arm-PCR using iRepertoire HTBI primers. PCR products were gel purified before sequencing. Under the source paper's analysis protocol: Across samples, around 58 TRBV and over 11 TRBJ segments were identified and used for gene usage analysis of CDR3 amino acid clonotypes. Filtered high-quality paired reads were merged into contigs using COPE and FqMerger. BLAST was used to align contigs to IMGT TRBV, TRBD and TRBJ reference genes, with CDR3 defined following IMGT. Clonotypes above 0.1% frequency were classified as highly expanded clones. Shannon entropy served as the measure of repertoire diversity, while the Gini coefficient captured V-J evenness. A clonotype found in more than one individual was treated as public. TCRdb ran its own pipeline on the public reads, namely fastp trimming at Q25 and MiXCR clone calling, and kept in-frame beta chains. A single entry per CDR3 protein holds the most common genes and DNA from its merged rows. The V and J calls, along with clone size, are taken from TCRdb and not from the paper's own processing. The sample contains about 400,000 distinct CDR3 sequences, 15% of them found a single time. In total, the top ten clones hold about 8.2% of the sample.

The research as a whole found: Only peripheral blood was studied, because thyroid tissue, the primary lesion, was inaccessible. Compared with newly diagnosed patients, patients with persistent Graves' disease had lower TCR Shannon entropy and fewer highly expanded clones, which suggests clonal expansion. More public clonotypes were shared among persistent patients (under 3,000) than among newly diagnosed patients (under 1,000). Persistent disease showed preferential use of TRBV28, TRBJ1-2 and TRBJ2-5, whereas newly diagnosed disease favored TRBV20-1 and TRBJ2-1. Only the TCR beta chain was sequenced and analyzed. As a limitation, the authors acknowledged that the small sample size may reduce accuracy.

On this clonotype itself: Which antigen it targets is not known. The DNA is left out, because the CDR3 cannot be placed on it with certainty; the CDR3 is given as TCRdb lists it.

This same sample was also taken into another study, of T cells in Graves' hyperthyroidism and ophthalmopathy. As the second study states: Stable Graves' hyperthyroidism was defined as the absence of progression to ophthalmopathy over 18 months of follow-up. The hyperthyroidism patients were between 18 and 65 years old and newly diagnosed, with a disease duration of less than 2 months. Patients with uncontrolled infections, other autoimmune diseases, pregnancy or lactation were excluded. Diagnoses relied on clinical symptoms, serum thyroxine and TRAb, thyroid ultrasound and orbital computed tomography. The first round of RT-PCR for the TCR CDR3 was performed with the HTBI primer set and the Qiagen OneStep RT-PCR kit. Most expanded thyroid clonotypes (frequency above 0.001) were also detected in blood, suggesting blood repertoires may reflect thyroid immune responses. In cross-validation, a model built on a 13 V-J signature told ophthalmopathy apart from stable hyperthyroidism with 87.88% sensitivity and roughly 81% specificity, and in testing the same model reached 80%/75%. In validation, the model predicted progression to ophthalmopathy with approximately 69% sensitivity and roughly 72% specificity, a median of about six months before onset. To identify distinguishing TCR V-J signatures, a discovery cohort of around 100 patients was used, comprising 40 to 45 with Graves' ophthalmopathy and some 60 with stable Graves' hyperthyroidism. Prospective prediction of ophthalmopathy was tested in an independent validation cohort consisting of 18 to 20 hyperthyroidism patients and around 16 patients who later progressed to ophthalmopathy. The roughly 91 discovery patients were randomly split 7:3 into training and test sets. In about six Graves' hyperthyroidism patients, the study also compared T-cell repertoires from thyroid tissue with T-cell repertoires from blood. After blood sampling, hyperthyroidism patients were treated with methimazole at a starting dose of 30 mg daily, and ophthalmopathy patients were treated with high-dose intravenous methylprednisolone. The libraries were constructed in a second round of multiplex PCR and then size-selected and purified. The libraries were sequenced on an Illumina HiSeq2000 using paired-end 100 bp reads. SOAPnuke was used to process the raw data, removing reads that contained adapters or uncalled bases, had a mean Phred below 15, or lacked an exact match to the constant primer or identifier. High-quality paired reads were merged with COPE v1.2.5, and unique nucleotide sequences were defined as clonotypes. MiTCR v1.1 was used to align the clonotypes against IMGT TRBV, TRBD and TRBJ reference segments. The analysis was restricted to V-J combinations with a frequency above 0.0001, which together covered 99.2% of the repertoires. The TCS score was defined as F50 (clonal expansion) divided by E x V (chaos), with BLOSUM62-based TCRdist calculated between CDR3 peptides within each V-J. Welch's t-statistics and random forest reduced several hundred V-J features to about 12, which were used in a naive Bayes classifier (R e1071). No statistical method was used to fix the sample size in advance, and group allocation was not hidden from the investigators. The paper reports TCR Vbeta CDR3 sequencing of approximately 140 peripheral blood samples: around 45 ophthalmopathy, fewer than 80 hyperthyroidism and approximately 17 progressor patients.

The V and J genes are TRBV11-2 and TRBJ2-2; TRBD1, the D gene given by the table, was not confirmed from the DNA. The source of this sequence is a woman aged 40 to 50 with Graves disease. Donor details come from another sample of the same person, matched by shared clones. Sequenced here: peripheral blood mononuclear cells (PBMCs), sampled at new diagnosis, from a patient treated with antithyroid drugs. For the CDR3, the sequence is CASSFYICSAPGLGTGELFF.